This record looks at one TCR beta chain sequence and its context. Its antigen specificity is not known. Per-base quality was not reported, and no clone a single base away is much larger than it. The collaborating institutions used their own protocols to collect whole blood in K2EDTA tubes. For TCRbeta analysis, collaborators shipped samples as frozen whole blood, isolated PBMCs, or DNA extracted from either of those sample types. In the germline V gene, CDR1 corresponds to MDHEN and CDR2 to SYDVKM. The junction carries 18 bases between V and J, which are trimmed by 5 bases and 8 bases respectively. The cysteine opens and the phenylalanine closes a CDR3 of 14 amino acids. CDR3 DNA only is kept here, 42 bases in frame from base 1. This entry comes from a study of blood T cell repertoires in COVID-19 (dated by TCRdb to 2020 to 2021). Study-level background: Samples from collaborators originated in the United States, Italy and Spain and spanned both the acute and convalescent phases of COVID-19. The dataset comprised deeply sampled blood TCRbeta repertoires from subjects exposed to, actively infected with, or recovered from COVID-19. The sample metadata nearly always contained a de-identified subject ID, COVID-19 status, age in years and sex. Samples were obtained from the ongoing ImmuneRACE study (first 160 participants) and from 1,254 subjects provided by 6 global collaborators. The prospective study material was composed of cDNA or gDNA derived from T cells, B-cell-depleted T cells, or PBMCs. Where HLA class I and class II types were available, the types were taken from metadata supplied by the sample provider, not from assay-based typing. A freely available public database, intended as a resource for researchers studying the immune response to SARS-CoV-2, is where the repertoires were released. General study outcomes and caveats: The quantity of clinical and demographic metadata differed by source and by participant and was supplied without curation.

The immunoSEQ Assay, a bias-controlled multiplex PCR, was used to amplify TCRbeta CDR3 regions from genomic DNA. The authors' pipeline ran thus. The number of nucleated cells in each sample was estimated from the amplification of reference gene primers within the assay. To quantify the absolute abundance of each unique TCRbeta CDR3 rearrangement, sequence reads were collapsed and filtered. For each sample, productive Simpson clonality was calculated by taking the square root of Simpson's diversity index across productive rearrangements. TCRdb limited this immuneACCESS table to in-frame rearrangements with V and J called. A share of clones is missing; checked studies link under half to unresolved V genes, and the rest is unexplained. V and J calls and clone size are given by that table; D and trimming were obtained from the DNA. The sample table contains 200,000 to 250,000 clones; only one count was recorded for around 83% of them. The top ten constitute 2.5% to 3% of the sample.

The V gene is TRBV28 and the J gene is TRBJ1-2; tentative D gene TRBD1, with 6 bases matching. Sequencing was done on a sample of peripheral blood. The sequence was obtained from a man aged 45-65 years with active or convalescent COVID-19. The CDR3 reads as follows: CASSLPGHPSGYTF. The nucleotides read TGTGCCAGCAGTCTCCCGGGACACCCTTCCGGCTACACCTTC.